Below, 6 T cell receptor beta chains from the same sample are listed, as sequenced in a study of beta chain features in type 1 diabetes (dated by TCRdb to the late 2010s). Preparation of the library involved the immunoSEQ multiplex PCR assay. The entire amount of isolated RNA was reverse transcribed using the High Capacity cDNA Reverse Transcription Kit, so the sequenced TCRB transcripts were expressed ones. TCRdb obtained this table from immuneACCESS and retained in-frame rearrangements with V and J assigned. These tables miss some clones; where compared with another copy, unresolved V genes account for less than half of the shortfall, and the remainder is unexplained. This sample comprises 400,000 to 600,000 clones, roughly 30% of them detected only once. Clones ranked in the top ten supply almost 0.065% of the sample. Sequencing input: naive CD4+ T cells from blood. The cell subset or site label here, explained by the study, means: true naive CD4+ T cells. The receptors here all came from a man between 18 and 35 years old in good health.

This clone has a single count. V gene TRBV27 combines with J gene TRBJ1-2; 7 nucleotides line up with TRBD1. J gave up 8 bases and V 6 bases, and 9 bases lay outside the gene matches. The germline V gene encodes CDR1 MNHEY and CDR2 SMNVEV (reference sequence). The CDR3 consists of 13 residues. CDR3: CASRNTGETGYTF. Written as DNA, the CDR3 is TGTGCCAGCAGGAATACAGGGGAAACGGGCTACACCTTC.

The chain links TRBV11-2 to TRBJ2-7; 11 positions agree with TRBD2. CDR1 and CDR2 (germline): SGHAT, FQNNGV. The CDR3 loop spans 14 amino acids. Trimming cost V 7 bases and J 0 bases; bases outside gene matches: 2. This CDR3 reads CASTGTSGSYEQYF. The CDR3 DNA sequence: TGTGCCAGCACCGGGACTAGCGGCTCCTACGAGCAGTACTTC.

The rearrangement joins TRBV7-2 to TRBJ2-7; tentatively, D is TRBD1 (5 bases). Trimming stripped 1 base from V and 2 bases from J, with 12 bases between. This CDR3 is built from 15 residues. Per the germline V gene, CDR1 is SGHTA and CDR2 is FQGNSA. CDR3 sequence (DNA): TGTGCCAGCAGCTTAGACTGGCCAGGGCCCTACGAGCAGTACTTC. Translating it yields CASSLDWPGPYEQYF.

The chain has TRBV29-1 and TRBJ2-5, with a possible D match to TRBD2 (6 bases). The CDR3 runs to 11 residues. The germline gives CDR1 SQVTM, CDR2 ANQGSEA. Trimming removed 4 bases from V and 9 bases from J, with 12 bases in between. Here the CDR3 DNA reads TGCAGCGTTGGGCCTCGGGGGTCCCAGTACTTC. Translating it yields CSVGPRGSQYF.

The CDR3, as DNA: TGTGCCAGCAGTGGGACAAAGAACACTGAAGCTTTCTTT. It translates to CASSGTKNTEAFF. The V and J genes are TRBV7-2 and TRBJ1-1; tentatively, D is TRBD1 (6 bases). Germline V gives CDR1 SGHTA, CDR2 FQGNSA. Trimming left V 6 bases short and J 1 base short, with 9 bases between. The CDR3 covers 13 residues.

The table lists this clone with a count of one. The chain uses TRBV30 and TRBJ1-1; D uncertain. Germline V gene lookup returns CDR1 GTSNPN and CDR2 SVGIG (reference sequence). Deletions cut 0 bases from V and 4 bases from J, with 9 bases between. The CDR3 sequence is 13 residues long. This CDR3 is CAWSVRASTEAFF. As DNA, the CDR3 is TGTGCCTGGAGTGTACGAGCTTCCACTGAAGCTTTCTTT.